Detailed here is one T cell receptor (beta chain). The sample originates from a study of shared clonotypes between healthy human individuals. Profiling relied on immunoSEQ multiplex PCR, and the TCRdb table lists in-frame clones only, not all of them. This sample has 2 million to 2.5 million clones, with roughly 93% found just once. This CDR3 comprises 14 residues. CDR1 is MNHEY, CDR2 SMNVEV, per germline (reference sequence). Trimming took off 4 bases at V and 5 bases at J, with 15 bases between the two ends. The sample was naive CD4+ T cells from PBMCs. Subset reported: CD45RA+ positively selected. The chain carries TRBV27 and TRBJ2-7; a weak D match, TRBD1 (5 bases). This TCR was sampled from a man between 18 and 35 years old in good health. Some clones in this sample may be carry-over from other donors' samples. CDR3 sequence: CASSSIIRGHEQYF. CDR3 nucleotides: TGTGCCAGCAGTTCTATAATTAGGGGTCACGAGCAGTACTTC.